Following are 14 T cell receptor beta chains from one sample sequenced in a study of blood T cell repertoires in COVID-19. TCRdb's copy holds only in-frame clones and misses some; the assay was immunoSEQ multiplex PCR. The sample has 200,000 to 250,000 clones, about 91% seen once. Sequencing input: peripheral blood. These receptors all come from a man younger than 45 with acute or convalescent COVID-19.

This chain connects TRBV11-2 to TRBJ2-7; D is undetermined. Germline-derived CDR1 and CDR2 are SGHAT and FQNNGV. The CDR3 sequence is 15 residues long. Trimming left V 2 bases short and J 6 bases short, with 17 bases between. CDR3 residues: CASSLLPDNLGEQYF. The CDR3 DNA reads as TGTGCCAGCAGCTTACTTCCAGATAACCTAGGCGAGCAGTACTTC. The variable domain in full, completed from reference TRBV11-2 and TRBJ2-7, reads EAGVAQSPRYKIIEKRQSVAFWCNPISGHATLYWYQQILGQGPKLLIQFQNNGVVDDSQLPKDRFSAERLKGVDSTLKIQPAKLEDSAVYLCASSLLPDNLGEQYFGPGTRLTVT.

The sample holds one count of this clone. CDR3 sequence (DNA): TGTGCCAGCAGTGAATACAGGGGCACAGATACGCAGTATTTT. Protein product: CASSEYRGTDTQYF. The chain has TRBV6-1 and TRBJ2-3, with D possibly being TRBD1 (6 bases). The V end lost 2 bases, the J end lost 1 base, and 7 bases lay between the germline ends. The V gene's germline CDR1 is MNHNS and CDR2 SASEGT. This CDR3 is 14 amino acids long.

The chain carries TRBV5-5 and TRBJ1-2; TRBD1 is a possible D gene (5 bases). V lost 3 bases, J lost 0 bases, and 12 bases lay in between. The CDR3 covers 15 residues. The V gene's germline CDR1 is SGHKS and CDR2 YYEKEE (reference sequence). The CDR3 DNA reads as TGTGCCAGCAGCTCCGGACACACGACTAACTATGGCTACACCTTC. Translated, it gives CASSSGHTTNYGYTF.

The chain uses TRBV29-1 and TRBJ2-7; D may be TRBD1 (6 bases). This CDR3 has 12 residues. Germline V gene sequence: CDR1 SQVTM, CDR2 ANQGSEA. Trimming removed 4 bases at V and 3 bases at J, with 10 bases between. The CDR3 DNA sequence: TGCAGCGTTGTAGGGACAAACTACGAGCAGTACTTC. Translation: CSVVGTNYEQYF.

The chain is built from TRBV6-1 and TRBJ1-6; D not resolved. Germline CDR1 and CDR2: MNHNS and SASEGT. The V and J ends lost 2 bases and 14 bases respectively, with 7 bases between them. The CDR3 runs to 11 residues. CDR3 nucleotides: TGTGCCAGCAGTGAAAATTCGGCCCTCCACTTT. This gives the protein CASSENSALHF.

J is TRBJ2-1 and V is TRBV3-1 (or the pseudogene TRBV3-2); 7 nucleotides match TRBD2. The CDR3 is 12 residues long. CDR1 LGHDT and CDR2 YNNKEL come from the germline V gene (reference sequence). V shed 1 base, J shed 15 bases, and the junction held 6 bases outside the gene matches. CDR3 DNA sequence: TGTGCCAGCAGCCAAGTTCCGCGGGAGTGGTTCTTC. It specifies CASSQVPREWFF.

The genes are TRBV10-1 and TRBJ1-1, with 7 nucleotides matching TRBD1. J gave up 0 bases and V 5 bases, and 3 bases lay outside the gene matches. CDR3 length: 14 amino acids. The germline V gene has CDR1 WNHNN and CDR2 SYGVQD (reference sequence). The CDR3 reads CASSRDSMNTEAFF. CDR3 nucleotides: TGCGCCAGCAGTAGGGACAGCATGAACACTGAAGCTTTCTTT.

V is TRBV27 and J is TRBJ1-2, with 8 nucleotides matching TRBD1. The CDR3 has 15 amino acids. With 0 bases clipped from V and 5 bases from J, the junction kept 5 bases outside the gene matches. Germline CDR1 MNHEY, CDR2 SMNVEV (reference sequence). In DNA form, the CDR3 reads TGTGCCAGCAGTTTATCGTCAGGGGGCGTATATGGCTACACCTTC. Translation gives CASSLSSGGVYGYTF.

The chain couples TRBV30 to TRBJ2-7; a possible D gene is TRBD1 (5 bases). Germline CDR1 GTSNPN, CDR2 SVGIG (reference sequence). This CDR3 contains 13 residues. V lost 3 bases and J lost 2, with 11 bases in between. CDR3 DNA sequence: TGTGCCTGGAGCCGGCCAGGGACCTACGAGCAGTACTTC. Its translation: CAWSRPGTYEQYF.

The J gene is TRBJ1-1, the V gene TRBV5-4; TRBD1 is a possible D gene (6 bases). The CDR3 has 12 residues. Trimming shortened V by 1 base and J by 8 bases, and 9 bases separated the two germline ends. Looked up from germline, CDR1 is SGHNT and CDR2 is YYREEE (reference sequence). The DNA for the CDR3 is TGTGCCAGCAGCTTGTGGGGACAAGAAGCTTTCTTT. This gives the protein CASSLWGQEAFF.

The chain carries TRBV4-1 and TRBJ2-7; 16 positions agree with TRBD2. The V gene's germline CDR1 is MGHRA and CDR2 YSYEKL. This CDR3 spans 17 amino acids. V shed 4 bases and J 2 bases; nucleotides not matched to a gene: 5. CDR3 nucleotide sequence: TGCGCCAGCAGCCTTGGGACTAGCGGGAGGGGAGCCTACGAGCAGTACTTC. Its translation is CASSLGTSGRGAYEQYF.

This clone was detected only once. The J gene is TRBJ2-3, the V gene TRBV19, with a possible D match to TRBD2 (6 bases). The germline CDR1 and CDR2 sequences are LNHDA and SQIVND (reference sequence). The CDR3 has 18 residues. Trimming removed 1 base at V and 0 bases at J, with 17 bases between. CDR3 nucleotides: TGTGCCAGTAGTATAGGCAGGAGCGGGTCGTTCAGCACAGATACGCAGTATTTT. It is translated as CASSIGRSGSFSTDTQYF.

As DNA, the CDR3 is TGTGCCAGTAGTATGGTGGAGCCCCCCTACGAGCAGTACTTC. Its protein product is CASSMVEPPYEQYF. The rearrangement uses TRBV19 and TRBJ2-7, with D unclear. V lost 3 bases to trimming and J lost 2 bases, with 11 bases between them. This CDR3 has 14 amino acids. Per the germline V gene, CDR1 is LNHDA and CDR2 is SQIVND (reference sequence). The variable domain in full, completed from reference TRBV19 and TRBJ2-7, reads DGGITQSPKYLFRKEGQNVTLSCEQNLNHDAMYWYRQDPGQGLRLIYYSQIVNDFQKGDIAEGYSVSREKKESFPLTVTSAQKNPTAFYLCASSMVEPPYEQYFGPGTRLTVT.

The V and J genes are TRBV3-1 (or the pseudogene TRBV3-2) and TRBJ1-2, with D uncertain. The CDR3 contains 14 residues. Deletions cut 5 bases from V and 8 bases from J, with 18 bases between. Germline V gene data show CDR1 as LGHDT and CDR2 as YNNKEL (reference sequence). Here the CDR3 DNA reads TGTGCCAGCAGCTCCCCCCAGAGGTCGAAGGGCTACACCTTC. Its translation is CASSSPQRSKGYTF.